A selection of T cell receptor beta chains follows, all from one sample in a study of T cells in Graves' hyperthyroidism and ophthalmopathy. In TCRdb, the multiplex PCR reads were re-called with MiXCR into one record per CDR3 protein. This table holds under 600,000 distinct CDR3 sequences, roughly a sixth found once. Sequencing was performed on blood. These receptors were collected from a woman aged 40-49 years with Graves' ophthalmopathy. Both conserved end residues are part of each CDR3. The D gene is left open where the match is weak. Size is stated for part of the rows, as once, few or many counts, or as a class when the clone is expanded.

>14|TRBV7-2|-|TRBJ2-3|-
TGTGCCAGCAGCTTCGGAGCGGCCACAGATACGCAGTATTTT
CASSFGAATDTQYF
>12|TRBV20-1|many|TRBJ2-7|TRBD2
TGCAGTGCCCCTCGGGGGGCCTACGAGCAGTACTTC
CSAPRGAYEQYF
>12|TRBV20-1|many|TRBJ1-5|-
TGCAGTGCTCTTGGACACGATCAGCCCCAGCATTTT
CSALGHDQPQHF
>15|TRBV12-3/TRBV12-4|few|TRBJ2-5|TRBD2
TGTGCCAGCAGTTTATGGGCTAGCGGGCAAGAGACCCAGTACTTC
CASSLWASGQETQYF
>13|TRBV6-5|many|TRBJ1-2|-
TGTGCCAGCAGTTCCACTAATAACTATGGCTACACCTTC
CASSSTNNYGYTF
>16|TRBV5-6|-|TRBJ2-5|-
TGTGCCAGCAGTTGGACAGCGGGGGGACAGGGAGAGACCCAGTACTTC
CASSWTAGGQGETQYF
>14|TRBV7-9|-|TRBJ1-1|TRBD1
TGTGCCAGCACCTCCCAGGGGGCCGGCACTGAAGCTTTCTTT
CASTSQGAGTEAFF
>11|TRBV20-1|-|TRBJ1-2|-
TGCAGTGCAAAGGCGCCGTATGGCTACACCTTC
CSAKAPYGYTF
>16|TRBV5-4|-|TRBJ2-5|-
TGTGCCAGCAGCCCCTCTCTTGGAGGAACCCAAGAGACCCAGTACTTC
CASSPSLGGTQETQYF
>16|TRBV11-2|few|TRBJ2-1|-
TGTGCCAGCAGAGACAGACTCGGAGGGGCCTACAATGAGCAGTTCTTC
CASRDRLGGAYNEQFF
>17|TRBV20-1|-|TRBJ2-3|-
TGCAGTGCTAGAGTGGGGAAAGGGGGGGGGCCCACAGATACGCAGTATTTT
CSARVGKGGGPTDTQYF
>12|TRBV20-1|-|TRBJ1-2|TRBD1
TGCAGTGCTTCCCAGGGGGCGAAGGGCTACACCTTC
CSASQGAKGYTF
>17|TRBV7-9|-|TRBJ2-6|TRBD1
TGTGCCAGCAGCGCCCGGGACAGGGAACCTGGGGCCAACGTCCTGACTTTC
CASSARDREPGANVLTF
>14|TRBV6-1|few|TRBJ1-5|-
TGTGCCAGCAGTGAAAGTACACCTAATCAGCCCCAGCATTTT
CASSESTPNQPQHF
>18|TRBV5-1|-|TRBJ1-1|TRBD1
TGCGCCAGCAGCTTGTTCCGGGACAGGGGGATTGGGAACACTGAAGCTTTCTTT
CASSLFRDRGIGNTEAFF
>14|TRBV20-1|-|TRBJ2-1|-
TGCAGTGCTAGCTTCGGGGAGGCTGGGAATGAGCAGTTCTTC
CSASFGEAGNEQFF
>12|TRBV20-1|few|TRBJ2-7|-
TGCAGCTTATCAGACGACACCTACGAGCAGTACTTC
CSLSDDTYEQYF
>15|TRBV11-2|many|TRBJ2-3|-
TGTGCCAGCGGCACGGCCAGAGCTCACACAGATACGCAGTATTTT
CASGTARAHTDTQYF
>15|TRBV11-2|many|TRBJ2-2|-
TGTGCCAGCAGCCAGGGACTGACAAACACCGGGGAGCTGTTTTTT
CASSQGLTNTGELFF
>13|TRBV20-1|-|TRBJ2-7|TRBD2
TGCAGTGCTCACATAGCGGGAGGGTACGAGCAGTACTTC
CSAHIAGGYEQYF
>23|TRBV12-3/TRBV12-4|-|TRBJ2-1|-
-
CASSLISRGAYGYTFGSGNEQFF
>17|TRBV2|few|TRBJ2-1|TRBD1
TGTGCCAGCAGTGGAGGGGTTATGGACAGGGGAGAGGATGAGCAGTTCTTC
CASSGGVMDRGEDEQFF
>16|TRBV3-1|few|TRBJ1-6|-
TGTGCCAGCAGCCTAGCAGGGTTCGGGGCGAGTTCACCCCTCCACTTT
CASSLAGFGASSPLHF
>13|TRBV12-3/TRBV12-4|many|TRBJ2-7|TRBD1
TGTGCCAGCAGGGACAGGCCAAACTCCGAGCAGTACTTC
CASRDRPNSEQYF
>14|TRBV20-1|few|TRBJ2-5|-
TGCAGTGCCCCGAGGGGGGGCGTTTGGGAGACCCAGTACTTC
CSAPRGGVWETQYF
>15|TRBV12-3/TRBV12-4|many|TRBJ1-2|-
TGTGCCAGCAGTTTAACCGGCTCCTTTAAGGGTGGCTACACCTTC
CASSLTGSFKGGYTF
>17|TRBV28|-|TRBJ1-5|-
TGTGCCAGCAGTTTATGGAGGGAGGGCGACACCGGGCGGCCCCAGCATTTT
CASSLWREGDTGRPQHF
>15|TRBV5-1|many|TRBJ1-5|-
TGCGCCAGCAGCCCCGGAGGGCTTAGCAATCAGCCCCAGCATTTT
CASSPGGLSNQPQHF
>15|TRBV28|many|TRBJ2-1|TRBD1
TGTGCCAGCAGGCAAGCGGGACAGGGGTACAATGAGCAGTTCTTC
CASRQAGQGYNEQFF
>15|TRBV28|many|TRBJ2-7|TRBD2
TGTGCCAGCAGTTGGGCGGGGCGTCGGGGGGACGAGCAGTACTTC
CASSWAGRRGDEQYF
>13|TRBV7-2|once|TRBJ2-1|TRBD2
TGTGCCAGCAGCGGGCAGACTAGCGGGAGGCCGTTCTTC
CASSGQTSGRPFF
>15|TRBV20-1|-|TRBJ1-2|TRBD1
TGCAGTGCTAGGGGGACAGTCGTTGGTATATCTGGCTACACCTTC
CSARGTVVGISGYTF
>15|TRBV3-1|many|TRBJ2-1|TRBD1
TGTGCCAGCAGCCAACGGACAGGGGGCGCGGATGAGCAGTTCTTC
CASSQRTGGADEQFF
>12|TRBV6-6|few|TRBJ1-1|-
TGTGCCAGCAGTTACGTCGGAGCTGAAGCTTTCTTT
CASSYVGAEAFF
>13|TRBV30|many|TRBJ2-5|-
TGTGCCTGGAGCCCGAGCATTCTGGAGACCCAGTACTTC
CAWSPSILETQYF
>11|TRBV28|few|TRBJ2-1|-
TGTGCCAGCAGTTTCTTGACGGAGCAGTTCTTC
CASSFLTEQFF
>15|TRBV27|few|TRBJ2-7|TRBD1
TGTGCCAGCAGTTTCCGCGGACAGGGTCGATACGAGCAGTACTTC
CASSFRGQGRYEQYF
>13|TRBV6-5|-|TRBJ2-1|-
TGTGCCAGCATGGGTTACCGCCGCAATGAGCAGTTCTTC
CASMGYRRNEQFF
>15|TRBV11-2|many|TRBJ2-7|TRBD2
TGTGCCAGCAGCTCGTGGGGGGGATCGACCTACGAGCAGTACTTC
CASSSWGGSTYEQYF
>14|TRBV29-1|-|TRBJ2-2|-
TGCAGCGCCGCGCCAGGGTTGGGCACCGGGGAGCTGTTTTTT
CSAAPGLGTGELFF
>17|TRBV4-1|few|TRBJ2-1|TRBD2
TGCGCCAGCAGCCAAGATTGGGGACTAGCGGGAGTTAATGAGCAGTTCTTC
CASSQDWGLAGVNEQFF
>16|TRBV19|-|TRBJ1-2|TRBD1
TGTGCCAGTAGTATAGGAGGACAGGCCTCTAACTATGGCTACACCTTC
CASSIGGQASNYGYTF
>13|TRBV20-1|few|TRBJ2-3|-
TGCAGTGCTAGAAGCCAATTCACAGATACGCAGTATTTT
CSARSQFTDTQYF
>14|TRBV27|few|TRBJ2-6|-
TGTGCCAGCAGTTTATCGACGGGGGCCAACGTCCTGACTTTC
CASSLSTGANVLTF
>14|TRBV20-1|many|TRBJ2-7|TRBD2
TGCAGTGCTAGGCTGACTAGCGGGGCCTACGAGCAGTACTTC
CSARLTSGAYEQYF
>13|TRBV6-1|many|TRBJ1-1|-
TGTGCCAGCACCCCATCCGGGGGCACTGAAGCTTTCTTT
CASTPSGGTEAFF
>17|TRBV18|-|TRBJ1-5|-
TGTGCCAGCTCACCAGAGCTAGCTACGTATAGCAATCAGCCCCAGCATTTT
CASSPELATYSNQPQHF
>14|TRBV3-1|-|TRBJ2-3|TRBD2
TGTGCCAGCAAAAGGACTAGCGTCACAGATACGCAGTATTTT
CASKRTSVTDTQYF
>14|TRBV4-1|many|TRBJ1-1|-
TGCGCCAGCAGCGAGGGACCTATGAACACTGAAGCTTTCTTT
CASSEGPMNTEAFF
>16|TRBV3-1|many|TRBJ1-5|-
TGTGCCAGCAGCCAAGATGTGGGAGAGGGGGATCAGCCCCAGCATTTT
CASSQDVGEGDQPQHF
>14|TRBV2|many|TRBJ1-5|-
TGTGCCAGCAGTTACAGGGATAGCAATCAGCCCCAGCATTTT
CASSYRDSNQPQHF
>15|TRBV11-2|-|TRBJ1-4|-
TGTGCCAGCAGCACCCGACAGGCAACTAATGAAAAACTGTTTTTT
CASSTRQATNEKLFF
>15|TRBV3-1|-|TRBJ2-7|-
TGTGCCAGCAGCCCCTTGAACAGAGCTTCCTACGAGCAGTACTTC
CASSPLNRASYEQYF
>14|TRBV6-1|many|TRBJ1-6|TRBD1
TGTGCCAGCACCGCGGGACAGGGGGATTCACCCCTCCACTTT
CASTAGQGDSPLHF